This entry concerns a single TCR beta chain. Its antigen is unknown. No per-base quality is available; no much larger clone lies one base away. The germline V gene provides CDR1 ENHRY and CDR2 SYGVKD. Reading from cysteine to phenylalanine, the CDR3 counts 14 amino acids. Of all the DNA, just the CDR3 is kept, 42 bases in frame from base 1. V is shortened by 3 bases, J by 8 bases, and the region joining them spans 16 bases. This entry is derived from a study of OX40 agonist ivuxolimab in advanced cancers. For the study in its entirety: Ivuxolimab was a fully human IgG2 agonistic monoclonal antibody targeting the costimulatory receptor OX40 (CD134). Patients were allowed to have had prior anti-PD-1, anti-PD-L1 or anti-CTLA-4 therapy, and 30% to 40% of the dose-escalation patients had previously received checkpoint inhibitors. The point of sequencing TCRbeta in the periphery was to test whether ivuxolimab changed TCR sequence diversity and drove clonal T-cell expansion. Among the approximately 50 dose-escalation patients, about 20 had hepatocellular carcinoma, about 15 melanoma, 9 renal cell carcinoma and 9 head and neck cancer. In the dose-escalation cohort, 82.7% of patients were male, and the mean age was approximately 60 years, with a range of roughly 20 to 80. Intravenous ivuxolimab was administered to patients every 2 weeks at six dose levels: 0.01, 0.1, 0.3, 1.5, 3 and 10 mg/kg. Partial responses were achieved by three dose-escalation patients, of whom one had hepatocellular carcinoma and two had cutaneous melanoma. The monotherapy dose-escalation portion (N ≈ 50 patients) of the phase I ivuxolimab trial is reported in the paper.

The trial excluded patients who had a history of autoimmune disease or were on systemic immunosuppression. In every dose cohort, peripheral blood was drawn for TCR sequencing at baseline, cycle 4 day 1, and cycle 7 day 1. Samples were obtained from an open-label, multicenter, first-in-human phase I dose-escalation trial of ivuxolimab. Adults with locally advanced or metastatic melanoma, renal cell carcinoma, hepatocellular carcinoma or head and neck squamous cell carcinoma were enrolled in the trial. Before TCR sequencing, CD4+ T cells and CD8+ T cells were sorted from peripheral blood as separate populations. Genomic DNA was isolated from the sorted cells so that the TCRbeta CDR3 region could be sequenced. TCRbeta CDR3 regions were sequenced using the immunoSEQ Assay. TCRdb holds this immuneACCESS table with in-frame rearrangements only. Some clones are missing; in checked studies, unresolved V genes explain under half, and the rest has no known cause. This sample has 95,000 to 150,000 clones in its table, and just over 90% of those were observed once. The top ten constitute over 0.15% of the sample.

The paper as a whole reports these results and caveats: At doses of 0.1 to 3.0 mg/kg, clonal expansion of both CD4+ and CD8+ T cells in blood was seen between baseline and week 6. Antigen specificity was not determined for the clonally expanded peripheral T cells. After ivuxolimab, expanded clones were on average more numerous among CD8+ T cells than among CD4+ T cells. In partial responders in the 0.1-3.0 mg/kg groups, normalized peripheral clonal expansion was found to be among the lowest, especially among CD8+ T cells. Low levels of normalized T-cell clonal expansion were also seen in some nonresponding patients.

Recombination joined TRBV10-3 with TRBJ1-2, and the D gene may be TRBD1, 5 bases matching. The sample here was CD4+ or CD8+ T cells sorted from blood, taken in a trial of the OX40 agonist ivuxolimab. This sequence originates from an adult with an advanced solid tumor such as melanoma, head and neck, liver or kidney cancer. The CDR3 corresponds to CAISDLGGGDGYTF. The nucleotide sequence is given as TGTGCCATCAGTGATTTAGGTGGTGGGGACGGCTACACCTTC.